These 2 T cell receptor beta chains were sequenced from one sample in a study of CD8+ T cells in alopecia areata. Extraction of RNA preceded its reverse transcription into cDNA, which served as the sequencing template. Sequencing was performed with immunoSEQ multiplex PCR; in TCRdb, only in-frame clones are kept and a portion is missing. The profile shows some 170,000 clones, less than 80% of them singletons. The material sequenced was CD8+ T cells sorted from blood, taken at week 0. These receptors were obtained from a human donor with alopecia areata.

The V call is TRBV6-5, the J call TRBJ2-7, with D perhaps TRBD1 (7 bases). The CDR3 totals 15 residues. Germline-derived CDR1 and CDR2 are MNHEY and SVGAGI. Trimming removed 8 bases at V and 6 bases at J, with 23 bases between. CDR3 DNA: TGTGCCAGCTCTATTAATCGCAGGGGGACTGGCGAGCAGTACTTC. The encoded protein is CASSINRRGTGEQYF.

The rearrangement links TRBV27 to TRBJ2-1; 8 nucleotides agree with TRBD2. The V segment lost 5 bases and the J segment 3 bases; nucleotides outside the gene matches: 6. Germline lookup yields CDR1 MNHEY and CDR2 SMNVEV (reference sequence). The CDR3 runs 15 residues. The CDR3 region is CASSMTSVVYNEQFF. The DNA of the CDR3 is TGTGCCAGCAGTATGACTAGCGTAGTCTACAATGAGCAGTTCTTC.